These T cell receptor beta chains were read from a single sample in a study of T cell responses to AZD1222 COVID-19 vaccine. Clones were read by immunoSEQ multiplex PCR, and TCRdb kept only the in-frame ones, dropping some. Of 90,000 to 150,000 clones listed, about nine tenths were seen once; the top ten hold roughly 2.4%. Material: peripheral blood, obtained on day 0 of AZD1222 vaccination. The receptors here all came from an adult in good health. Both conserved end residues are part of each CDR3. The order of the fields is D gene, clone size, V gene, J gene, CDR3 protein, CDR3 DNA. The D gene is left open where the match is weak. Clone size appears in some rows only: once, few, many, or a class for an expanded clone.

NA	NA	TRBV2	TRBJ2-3	CASRVTPSTDTQYF	TGTGCCTCCCGAGTTACGCCTAGCACAGATACGCAGTATTTT
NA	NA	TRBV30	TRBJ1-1	CAWSVQGLMGTEAFF	TGTGCCTGGAGTGTACAAGGTTTAATGGGCACTGAAGCTTTCTTT
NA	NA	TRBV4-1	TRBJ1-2	CASSQDGGLYGYTF	TGCGCCAGCAGCCAAGACGGGGGCCTCTATGGCTACACCTTC
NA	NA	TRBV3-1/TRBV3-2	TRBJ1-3	CASSPQVPGNTIYF	TGTGCCAGCAGCCCACAGGTTCCGGGAAACACCATATATTTT
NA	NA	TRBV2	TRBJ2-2	CASVPGPTNTGELFF	TGTGCCAGCGTTCCGGGACCCACGAACACCGGGGAGCTGTTTTTT
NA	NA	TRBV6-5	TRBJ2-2	CAARGEANTGELFF	TGTGCCGCCCGAGGGGAAGCGAACACCGGGGAGCTGTTTTTT
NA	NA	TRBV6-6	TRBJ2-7	CASSQQGKYEQYF	TGTGCCAGCAGCCAACAGGGAAAGTACGAGCAGTACTTC
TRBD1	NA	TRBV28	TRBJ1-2	CATAAEDRGAGYTF	TGTGCCACTGCCGCCGAGGACAGGGGAGCGGGCTACACCTTC
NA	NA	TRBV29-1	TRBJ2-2	CSVETGGPANTGELFF	TGCAGCGTTGAAACGGGGGGCCCCGCGAACACCGGGGAGCTGTTTTTT
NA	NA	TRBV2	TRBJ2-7	CASSAGTSYEQYF	TGTGCCAGCAGCGCCGGGACCTCCTACGAGCAGTACTTC
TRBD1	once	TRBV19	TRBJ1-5	CASSVGQASNQPQHF	TGTGCCAGTAGTGTGGGACAGGCGAGCAATCAGCCCCAGCATTTT
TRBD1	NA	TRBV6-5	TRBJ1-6	CASRPTGNAPLHF	TGTGCCAGCAGGCCGACAGGGAATGCACCCCTCCACTTT
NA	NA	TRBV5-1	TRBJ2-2	CASSRPEENTGELFF	TGCGCCAGCAGCAGACCCGAAGAGAACACCGGGGAGCTGTTTTTT
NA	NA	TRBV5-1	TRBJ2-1	CASSLRSSNEQFF	TGCGCCAGCAGCTTGCGGTCCTCCAATGAGCAGTTCTTC